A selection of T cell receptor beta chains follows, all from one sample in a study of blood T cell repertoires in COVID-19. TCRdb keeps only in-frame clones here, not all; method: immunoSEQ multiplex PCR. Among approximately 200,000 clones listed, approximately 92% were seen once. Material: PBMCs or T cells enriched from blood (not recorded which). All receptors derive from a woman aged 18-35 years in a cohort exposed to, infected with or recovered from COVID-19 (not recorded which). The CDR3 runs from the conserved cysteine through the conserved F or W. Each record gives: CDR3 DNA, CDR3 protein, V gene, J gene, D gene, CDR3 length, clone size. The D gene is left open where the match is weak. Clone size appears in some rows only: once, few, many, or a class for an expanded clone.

CDR3nt: TGCGCCAGCAGCTTGGCAGGGCTGGCGGAGACCCAGTACTTC
CDR3aa: CASSLAGLAETQYF
v_gene: TRBV5-1
j_gene: TRBJ2-5
d_gene: .
len: 14
abundance: .

CDR3nt: TGTGCCAGCAGTGTCAAGGGAGTATTTGGGACAGATACGCAGTATTTT
CDR3aa: CASSVKGVFGTDTQYF
v_gene: TRBV2
j_gene: TRBJ2-3
d_gene: .
len: 16
abundance: .

CDR3nt: TGCGCCAGCAGCTTGCAGGGGAGGGGACAAGAGACCCAGTACTTC
CDR3aa: CASSLQGRGQETQYF
v_gene: TRBV5-1
j_gene: TRBJ2-5
d_gene: .
len: 15
abundance: .

CDR3nt: TGCAGCGTTGAAGACTTAGACAGGGTTGACTATGGCTACACCTTC
CDR3aa: CSVEDLDRVDYGYTF
v_gene: TRBV29-1
j_gene: TRBJ1-2
d_gene: TRBD1
len: 15
abundance: .

CDR3nt: TGTGCCAGTAGTCCCCTAGGCCCGCGCGACGAGCAGTACTTC
CDR3aa: CASSPLGPRDEQYF
v_gene: TRBV19
j_gene: TRBJ2-7
d_gene: .
len: 14
abundance: .

CDR3nt: TGTGCCAGCAGGACACTTTACGAGCAGTACTTC
CDR3aa: CASRTLYEQYF
v_gene: TRBV6-5
j_gene: TRBJ2-7
d_gene: .
len: 11
abundance: .

CDR3nt: TGTGCCAGCAGCCAAGAGTCCTGGGCTAGCGGGAGCTCCTACGAGCAGTACTTC
CDR3aa: CASSQESWASGSSYEQYF
v_gene: TRBV4-2
j_gene: TRBJ2-7
d_gene: TRBD2
len: 18
abundance: .

CDR3nt: TGTGCCAGCAGCTCCACCGTCTTCGGACTTCTAGCCAAAAACATTCAGTACTTC
CDR3aa: CASSSTVFGLLAKNIQYF
v_gene: TRBV7-9
j_gene: TRBJ2-4
d_gene: .
len: 18
abundance: .

CDR3nt: TGTGCCAGCAGCGTAGAGGGGGATCCGCGGAATGAGCAGTTCTTC
CDR3aa: CASSVEGDPRNEQFF
v_gene: TRBV9
j_gene: TRBJ2-1
d_gene: .
len: 15
abundance: .

CDR3nt: TGTGCCAGCAGCCAAAGGGACAGCGATGAGCAGTTCTTC
CDR3aa: CASSQRDSDEQFF
v_gene: TRBV7-9
j_gene: TRBJ2-1
d_gene: TRBD1
len: 13
abundance: .

CDR3nt: TGTGCTGTAGGGGCTAACTCTGGAAACACCATATATTTT
CDR3aa: CAVGANSGNTIYF
v_gene: TRBV27
j_gene: TRBJ1-3
d_gene: .
len: 13
abundance: .

CDR3nt: TGTGCCAGCAGCCAAGCAGGGGCTCGGAAGTTCTTC
CDR3aa: CASSQAGARKFF
v_gene: TRBV3-1/TRBV3-2
j_gene: TRBJ2-1
d_gene: .
len: 12
abundance: once

CDR3nt: TGTGCCAGCAGTGATTTCGAATGGGGGGCCCTCCACTTT
CDR3aa: CASSDFEWGALHF
v_gene: TRBV6-4
j_gene: TRBJ1-6
d_gene: .
len: 13
abundance: .

CDR3nt: TGTGCCAGTAGTACCGGAAGGAGGGGAGGGAATGAAAAACTGTTTTTT
CDR3aa: CASSTGRRGGNEKLFF
v_gene: TRBV19
j_gene: TRBJ1-4
d_gene: .
len: 16
abundance: .

CDR3nt: TGTGCCAGCAGTTTAAGAAGACAGGGACGAACCGGGGAGCTGTTTTTT
CDR3aa: CASSLRRQGRTGELFF
v_gene: TRBV28
j_gene: TRBJ2-2
d_gene: TRBD1
len: 16
abundance: .

CDR3nt: TGTGCCATCAGTGTCACCGGGACTCCTCAAACCTACGAGCAGTACTTC
CDR3aa: CAISVTGTPQTYEQYF
v_gene: TRBV10-3
j_gene: TRBJ2-7
d_gene: .
len: 16
abundance: .

CDR3nt: TGTGCCAGCAGCCCCGGACACATGAACACTGAAGCTTTCTTT
CDR3aa: CASSPGHMNTEAFF
v_gene: TRBV9
j_gene: TRBJ1-1
d_gene: .
len: 14
abundance: .

CDR3nt: TGTGCCAGCAGCGTAGGAGGAGCGCGAGTAGGCACAGATACGCAGTATTTT
CDR3aa: CASSVGGARVGTDTQYF
v_gene: TRBV9
j_gene: TRBJ2-3
d_gene: .
len: 17
abundance: .

CDR3nt: TGTGCCAGCAGCCTAACCGGGAGTCTTTGGTTGGCAGATACGCAGTATTTT
CDR3aa: CASSLTGSLWLADTQYF
v_gene: TRBV9
j_gene: TRBJ2-3
d_gene: .
len: 17
abundance: .

CDR3nt: TGTGCCAGCATGGACAACTCTGGAAACACCATATATTTT
CDR3aa: CASMDNSGNTIYF
v_gene: TRBV9
j_gene: TRBJ1-3
d_gene: .
len: 13
abundance: .

CDR3nt: TGTGCCAGCAGCTTCTCGGACAGGGACAATCAGCCCCAGCATTTT
CDR3aa: CASSFSDRDNQPQHF
v_gene: TRBV5-6
j_gene: TRBJ1-5
d_gene: TRBD1
len: 15
abundance: .

CDR3nt: TGTGCCAGCAGCTTCAGTGGGACACGCTACAATGAGCAGTTCTTC
CDR3aa: CASSFSGTRYNEQFF
v_gene: TRBV7-9
j_gene: TRBJ2-1
d_gene: .
len: 15
abundance: .

CDR3nt: TGCGCCAGCAGTGATTCTAGCGGCTACGAGCAGTACTTC
CDR3aa: CASSDSSGYEQYF
v_gene: TRBV10-1
j_gene: TRBJ2-7
d_gene: TRBD2
len: 13
abundance: once

CDR3nt: TGTGCCAGCTCCCCGGCGGGAGGGAATTACAATGAGCAGTTCTTC
CDR3aa: CASSPAGGNYNEQFF
v_gene: TRBV28
j_gene: TRBJ2-1
d_gene: TRBD2
len: 15
abundance: .

CDR3nt: TGTGCCACCAGTGATCTAAGACAGTTTGGTGAAAAACTGTTTTTT
CDR3aa: CATSDLRQFGEKLFF
v_gene: TRBV24-1
j_gene: TRBJ1-4
d_gene: .
len: 15
abundance: .

CDR3nt: TGTGCCAGCTCACCACAGGACACCTATGGCTACACCTTC
CDR3aa: CASSPQDTYGYTF
v_gene: TRBV18
j_gene: TRBJ1-2
d_gene: .
len: 13
abundance: .

CDR3nt: TGTGCCAGCACACAGGCCTCTGAAGCTTTCTTT
CDR3aa: CASTQASEAFF
v_gene: TRBV5-4
j_gene: TRBJ1-1
d_gene: .
len: 11
abundance: .

CDR3nt: TGCGCCAGCAGCCCCGGAGGGCAGGGTAGTGGCTACACCTTC
CDR3aa: CASSPGGQGSGYTF
v_gene: TRBV5-1
j_gene: TRBJ1-2
d_gene: .
len: 14
abundance: .

CDR3nt: TGTGCCAGCAGCCACGTCAACACTGAAGCTTTCTTT
CDR3aa: CASSHVNTEAFF
v_gene: TRBV3-1/TRBV3-2
j_gene: TRBJ1-1
d_gene: .
len: 12
abundance: .

CDR3nt: TGCGCCAGCAGCTTGGTCCGCGGGGACACTGAAGCTTTCTTT
CDR3aa: CASSLVRGDTEAFF
v_gene: TRBV5-1
j_gene: TRBJ1-1
d_gene: .
len: 14
abundance: .

CDR3nt: TGTGCCAGCAGCCCGCAGGGTACTAGCACAGATACGCAGTATTTT
CDR3aa: CASSPQGTSTDTQYF
v_gene: TRBV7-9
j_gene: TRBJ2-3
d_gene: .
len: 15
abundance: .

CDR3nt: TGCGCCAGCAGCTACAGCACAGGGGTTGGTGGGGCCAACGTCCTGACTTTC
CDR3aa: CASSYSTGVGGANVLTF
v_gene: TRBV5-1
j_gene: TRBJ2-6
d_gene: TRBD1
len: 17
abundance: .

CDR3nt: TGTGCCAGCAGACGGGGGGGGAATGAAAAACTGTTTTTT
CDR3aa: CASRRGGNEKLFF
v_gene: TRBV11-2
j_gene: TRBJ1-4
d_gene: .
len: 13
abundance: .

CDR3nt: TGTGCCAGCAGCCCCGGGACCTACAATGAGCAGTTCTTC
CDR3aa: CASSPGTYNEQFF
v_gene: TRBV11-3
j_gene: TRBJ2-1
d_gene: .
len: 13
abundance: .

CDR3nt: TGTGCCAGCAGCCGAGCCTTGAACACTGAAGCTTTCTTT
CDR3aa: CASSRALNTEAFF
v_gene: TRBV3-1/TRBV3-2
j_gene: TRBJ1-1
d_gene: .
len: 13
abundance: .

CDR3nt: TGCGCCAGCAGATGGCTAGGCACGGTGACCGGGGAGCTGTTTTTT
CDR3aa: CASRWLGTVTGELFF
v_gene: TRBV4-1
j_gene: TRBJ2-2
d_gene: .
len: 15
abundance: .

CDR3nt: TGCAGCGTTGAATCGGGGGGCAGAAACACCATATATTTT
CDR3aa: CSVESGGRNTIYF
v_gene: TRBV29-1
j_gene: TRBJ1-3
d_gene: .
len: 13
abundance: .

CDR3nt: TGCGCCAGCGCCCGCGGGGGCCCCGGAGATACGCAGTATTTT
CDR3aa: CASARGGPGDTQYF
v_gene: TRBV4-1
j_gene: TRBJ2-3
d_gene: .
len: 14
abundance: .

CDR3nt: TGTGCCAGCAGCTCGGGACAGGGTCTAAATGAAAAACTGTTTTTT
CDR3aa: CASSSGQGLNEKLFF
v_gene: TRBV7-8
j_gene: TRBJ1-4
d_gene: TRBD1
len: 15
abundance: .

CDR3nt: TGTGCCACCAGTGATTCGCCGGGAATCAAGTTCCATGAGCAGTTCTTC
CDR3aa: CATSDSPGIKFHEQFF
v_gene: TRBV24-1
j_gene: TRBJ2-1
d_gene: .
len: 16
abundance: .

CDR3nt: TGTGCCAGCAGTCAGGGGGGGACAGGGGGCGTTTCTAATGAAAAACTGTTTTTT
CDR3aa: CASSQGGTGGVSNEKLFF
v_gene: TRBV6-6
j_gene: TRBJ1-4
d_gene: TRBD1
len: 18
abundance: few

CDR3nt: TGCGCCAGCAGCTCGACAGGGGCCGAGACCCAGTACTTC
CDR3aa: CASSSTGAETQYF
v_gene: TRBV5-1
j_gene: TRBJ2-5
d_gene: TRBD1
len: 13
abundance: few

CDR3nt: TGTGCCAGTAGGACTAACTTAAACAGGGGACGGAGCTCCTATAATTCACCCCTCCACTTT
CDR3aa: CASRTNLNRGRSSYNSPLHF
v_gene: TRBV19
j_gene: TRBJ1-6
d_gene: TRBD1
len: 20
abundance: .

CDR3nt: TGTGCCAGCAGGGGACTAGCGGGAGACGGGACCCAGTACTTC
CDR3aa: CASRGLAGDGTQYF
v_gene: TRBV7-9
j_gene: TRBJ2-5
d_gene: TRBD2
len: 14
abundance: .

CDR3nt: TGTGCCAGCAGCCCCTCCGGGAAGGGGGTTTCTATGGGCTACACCTTC
CDR3aa: CASSPSGKGVSMGYTF
v_gene: TRBV9
j_gene: TRBJ1-2
d_gene: .
len: 16
abundance: .

CDR3nt: TGTGCCAGCAGCCAAGAAATAGGACTAAGCTCTGGGGCCAACGTCCTGACTTTC
CDR3aa: CASSQEIGLSSGANVLTF
v_gene: TRBV3-1/TRBV3-2
j_gene: TRBJ2-6
d_gene: .
len: 18
abundance: once

CDR3nt: TGTGCCAGCAGCGTAGAGTGGTCAGATGAGCAGTTCTTC
CDR3aa: CASSVEWSDEQFF
v_gene: TRBV9
j_gene: TRBJ2-1
d_gene: .
len: 13
abundance: .

CDR3nt: TGCGCCAGCAGCTCACAAAAAAGCACAGATACGCAGTATTTT
CDR3aa: CASSSQKSTDTQYF
v_gene: TRBV4-1
j_gene: TRBJ2-3
d_gene: .
len: 14
abundance: .

CDR3nt: TGTGCCAGCAGCCAAGTGGCGGGAGGCTCAGACATTCAGTACTTC
CDR3aa: CASSQVAGGSDIQYF
v_gene: TRBV3-1/TRBV3-2
j_gene: TRBJ2-4
d_gene: TRBD2
len: 15
abundance: .

CDR3nt: TGTGCCAGCAGCCTTGGGACTTTCAGCACAGATACGCAGTATTTT
CDR3aa: CASSLGTFSTDTQYF
v_gene: TRBV5-4
j_gene: TRBJ2-3
d_gene: .
len: 15
abundance: .

CDR3nt: TGTGCCAGTAGTATTCGTACAGGGTCTTCCTTTAATTCACCCCTCCACTTT
CDR3aa: CASSIRTGSSFNSPLHF
v_gene: TRBV19
j_gene: TRBJ1-6
d_gene: .
len: 17
abundance: .

CDR3nt: TGTGCCAGTAGTACACCGGGACAGCCAAAGAAAGAAGCTTTCTTT
CDR3aa: CASSTPGQPKKEAFF
v_gene: TRBV19
j_gene: TRBJ1-1
d_gene: TRBD1
len: 15
abundance: .

CDR3nt: TGTGCCAGCAGCCCATGGACTAGCGGGAGCCTTGGGGACGAGCAGTACTTC
CDR3aa: CASSPWTSGSLGDEQYF
v_gene: TRBV7-9
j_gene: TRBJ2-7
d_gene: TRBD2
len: 17
abundance: .

CDR3nt: TGTGCCAGCAGTCCATATGGGACTAGCGGGGGGCGGGGCGAGACCCAGTACTTC
CDR3aa: CASSPYGTSGGRGETQYF
v_gene: TRBV3-1/TRBV3-2
j_gene: TRBJ2-5
d_gene: TRBD2
len: 18
abundance: once

CDR3nt: TGTGCCTGGAGTGACAGGGTCGATGGCTACACCTTC
CDR3aa: CAWSDRVDGYTF
v_gene: TRBV30
j_gene: TRBJ1-2
d_gene: .
len: 12
abundance: .

CDR3nt: TGTGCCATCAGTGAGTCGATACAAGGCTACACCTTC
CDR3aa: CAISESIQGYTF
v_gene: TRBV10-3
j_gene: TRBJ1-2
d_gene: .
len: 12
abundance: .

CDR3nt: TGTGCCAGCAGTTTGTCCTCGCCCCGCAGGTGGGGCAATGAAAAACTGTTTTTT
CDR3aa: CASSLSSPRRWGNEKLFF
v_gene: TRBV28
j_gene: TRBJ1-4
d_gene: .
len: 18
abundance: .

CDR3nt: TGTGCCATCAGTGAGTCATTGGGACAGGCCTACGAGCAGTACTTC
CDR3aa: CAISESLGQAYEQYF
v_gene: TRBV10-3
j_gene: TRBJ2-7
d_gene: TRBD1
len: 15
abundance: .

CDR3nt: TGTGCCAGCTCACAGGGGGAACTGAACACTGAAGCTTTCTTT
CDR3aa: CASSQGELNTEAFF
v_gene: TRBV18
j_gene: TRBJ1-1
d_gene: .
len: 14
abundance: .

CDR3nt: TGTGCCAGCAGTGAACTGGCGGTAGGTACTGAAGCTTTCTTT
CDR3aa: CASSELAVGTEAFF
v_gene: TRBV6-1
j_gene: TRBJ1-1
d_gene: .
len: 14
abundance: .